The 29 T cell receptor beta chains in this list originate from one sample, sequenced in a study of beta chain features in type 1 diabetes. The authors reverse transcribed all of the isolated RNA, so sequencing captured expressed TCRB transcripts. Sequenced by immunoSEQ multiplex PCR; TCRdb stores in-frame clones only, minus some. This table has about 410,000 clones, over 11% appearing once. The sequenced sample was naive CD4+ T cells from blood. Source of these receptors: a man aged 25-45 years in good health.

This clone has a handful of counts. The gene calls are TRBV7-9 and TRBJ2-5; 7 bases are a match to TRBD2. The junction had 6 bases not matched to a gene; V was cut back by 2 bases and J by 3 bases. The CDR3 has 15 amino acids. The germline V gene has CDR1 SEHNR and CDR2 FQNEAQ (reference sequence). The CDR3 DNA sequence: TGTGCCAGCAGCTTACTTCGCGGGAGCGAAGAGACCCAGTACTTC. As protein: CASSLLRGSEETQYF.

The chain employs TRBV27 and TRBJ2-3; D gene ambiguous. This CDR3 contains 13 residues. CDR1 is MNHEY, CDR2 SMNVEV, per germline (reference sequence). Trimming took 3 bases from V and 7 from J, leaving 11 bases between them. CDR3 in DNA: TGTGCCAGCAGTTTTGATGACCGCCATACGCAGTATTTT. Translating gives CASSFDDRHTQYF.

The chain recombines TRBV4-1 with TRBJ2-1; D might be TRBD1 or TRBD2, each matching 5 bases. The V and J ends lost 3 bases and 15 bases respectively, with 18 bases between them. In germline, CDR1 is MGHRA, CDR2 YSYEKL. The CDR3 runs 13 residues. The CDR3: CASSQIGTDDWFF. CDR3 in DNA: TGCGCCAGCAGCCAGATAGGGACCGACGATTGGTTCTTC.

V usage is TRBV7-2 and J usage is TRBJ1-1; D call uncertain. Trimming stripped 5 bases from V and 2 bases from J, with 9 bases between. The germline gives CDR1 SGHTA, CDR2 FQGNSA. This CDR3 comprises 13 residues. The CDR3 sequence: CASSPQFNTEAFF. The CDR3 nucleotides are TGTGCCAGCAGCCCACAGTTTAACACTGAAGCTTTCTTT.

This clone appeared a few times. This chain uses TRBV9 with TRBJ2-3; D perhaps matches TRBD2 (6 bases). Germline CDR1 and CDR2: SGDLS and YYNGEE. Trimming removed 4 bases at V and 0 bases at J, with 12 bases between. The CDR3 consists of 15 residues. The CDR3 reads CASSTPGTSTDTQYF. The CDR3 DNA reads TGTGCCAGCAGCACACCGGGGACTAGCACAGATACGCAGTATTTT.

This clone was observed a handful of times. This rearrangement joins TRBV6-4 to TRBJ2-7; D might be TRBD1 (6 bases). Per germline, CDR1 MRHNA and CDR2 SNTAGT. V was shortened by 6 bases and J by 7 bases, with 22 bases between the two germline ends. The CDR3 covers 15 residues. CDR3 sequence (DNA): TGTGCCAGCAGAGCTCCGTTCTGGGACATTACAGAGCAGTACGTC. Its protein product is CASRAPFWDITEQYV.

This clone showed up just a few times. V and J are TRBV13 and TRBJ2-3; 14 bases line up with TRBD2. This CDR3 has 16 amino acids. Germline loops: CDR1 PRHDT, CDR2 FYEKMQ (reference sequence). J gave up 2 bases and V 6 bases, and 4 bases lay outside the gene matches. The CDR3 DNA reads TGTGCCAGCAGACGGGGACTAGCGGGAGTCACAGATACGCAGTATTTT. It yields the protein CASRRGLAGVTDTQYF.

There are a few counts of this clone. CDR3 coding DNA: TGTGCCACCAGCAGAGATCAGAGGGGACTAGCGGGAGAGTTCTTC. Protein product: CATSRDQRGLAGEFF. This chain links TRBV15 with TRBJ2-1, with TRBD2 identical over 14 bases. In germline, CDR1 is LNHNV, CDR2 YYDKDF (reference sequence). The CDR3 has 15 residues. Trimming removed 0 bases from V and 14 bases from J; junction bases left unmatched: 6.

The chain is built from TRBV15 and TRBJ2-3; possibly TRBD1 for D (6 bases). V lost 2 bases, J lost 2 bases, and 14 bases lay in between. Germline V gene lookup returns CDR1 LNHNV and CDR2 YYDKDF (reference sequence). The CDR3 spans 16 residues. The CDR3 sequence: CATSRTGTLITDTQYF. The CDR3 nucleotides are TGTGCCACCAGCAGAACCGGGACACTCATCACAGATACGCAGTATTTT.

J is TRBJ1-1 and V is TRBV6-5; 7 nucleotides line up with TRBD1. CDR3 length equals 14 residues. With 3 bases clipped from V and 10 bases from J, the junction kept 11 bases outside the gene matches. Germline CDR1 is MNHEY and CDR2 is SVGAGI. CDR3 residues: CASSYSRGQRGAFF. As DNA, the CDR3 is TGTGCCAGCAGTTATTCGCGGGGACAGAGGGGAGCTTTCTTT.

The chain uses TRBV4-2 and TRBJ2-1; TRBD2 might be the D (5 bases). Germline CDR1 LGHNA, CDR2 YNFKEQ. The CDR3 contains 14 residues. V lost 2 bases, J lost 5 bases, and 10 bases lay in between. The CDR3 DNA reads as TGTGCCAGCAGCCAAACGGGAAGGGACAATGAGCAGTTCTTC. This codes for CASSQTGRDNEQFF.

This clone was recorded a few times. The CDR3 loop reads CASRVDRSSYNEQFF. In nucleotides, the CDR3 is TGTGCCAGTAGGGTGGACCGGAGCTCCTACAATGAGCAGTTCTTC. The chain recombines TRBV19 with TRBJ2-1, with no clear D. Germline V gene data show CDR1 as LNHDA and CDR2 as SQIVND (reference sequence). Trimming pared 6 bases from V and 0 bases from J, leaving 12 bases between. The CDR3 contains 15 residues. The full variable domain, in which reference TRBV19 and TRBJ2-1 provide the parts outside the CDR3, is DGGITQSPKYLFRKEGQNVTLSCEQNLNHDAMYWYRQDPGQGLRLIYYSQIVNDFQKGDIAEGYSVSREKKESFPLTVTSAQKNPTAFYLCASRVDRSSYNEQFFGPGTRLTVL.

This chain uses TRBV9 with TRBJ2-5; 14 bases are a match to TRBD2. V trimming: 4 bases; J trimming: 2 bases; junction bases outside the gene matches: 10. CDR1 and CDR2 from the germline V gene are SGDLS and YYNGEE. The CDR3 extends over 18 amino acids. Here the CDR3 DNA reads TGTGCCAGCAGCCTCCAGGCGGGGACTAGCGGGGGACAAGAGACCCAGTACTTC. It translates to CASSLQAGTSGGQETQYF.

In nucleotides, the CDR3 is TGTGCCAGCAGTAGGGGGATCTCTGGAAACACCATATATTTT. Translation: CASSRGISGNTIYF. V gene TRBV25-1 combines with J gene TRBJ1-3; D is perhaps TRBD1 (6 bases). Looked up from germline, CDR1 is MGHDK and CDR2 is SYGVNS. The CDR3 is 14 residues long. Between the trimmed V and J ends, which lost 5 bases and 0 bases, there was a span of 8 bases.

The J gene is TRBJ1-5, the V gene TRBV30; D may be TRBD1 (5 bases). Per the germline V gene, CDR1 is GTSNPN and CDR2 is SVGIG (reference sequence). Trimming took 0 bases from V and 5 from J, leaving 14 bases between them. The CDR3 has 15 residues. The CDR3 bases are TGTGCCTGGAGTGTGGGGCAAGTGGTGGATCAGCCCCAGCATTTT. Protein: CAWSVGQVVDQPQHF.

This clone turned up a few times. V and J are TRBV7-3 and TRBJ2-1; TRBD1 or TRBD2 may be the D gene (5 bases each). Looked up from germline, CDR1 is SGHTA and CDR2 is FQGTGA. This CDR3 is built from 14 residues. The ends were cut back, 5 bases at V and 9 bases at J, with 17 bases in the middle. The CDR3 is CASSPTGLAGEQFF. CDR3 coding DNA: TGTGCCAGCAGCCCGACGGGGCTAGCCGGTGAGCAGTTCTTC.

This chain uses TRBV10-3 with TRBJ2-5; TRBD2 matches at 11 bases. The CDR3 has 14 residues. The germline V gene has CDR1 ENHRY and CDR2 SYGVKD. After removal of 3 bases from V and 4 bases from J, the junction contained 1 base not matched to a gene. CDR3 residues: CAISELAGVETQYF. The DNA for the CDR3 is TGTGCCATCAGTGAACTAGCGGGGGTAGAGACCCAGTACTTC.

The genes are TRBV7-9 and TRBJ2-3, with a tentative D call TRBD2 (5 bases). Germline CDR1 SEHNR, CDR2 FQNEAQ (reference sequence). This CDR3 region has 14 residues. V was clipped by 5 bases and J by 2 bases, with 11 bases between them. This CDR3 reads CASSPQRITDTQYF. DNA for the CDR3: TGTGCCAGCAGCCCACAGCGGATCACAGATACGCAGTATTTT.

This clone was observed once. The chain is built from TRBV29-1 and TRBJ2-1; a possible D gene is TRBD2 (5 bases). V was shortened by 4 bases and J by 6 bases, with 16 bases between the two germline ends. This CDR3 has 14 amino acids. The germline V gene encodes CDR1 SQVTM and CDR2 ANQGSEA. The CDR3 is CSVVSGWVSNEQFF. CDR3 DNA sequence: TGCAGCGTTGTGTCGGGGTGGGTAAGCAATGAGCAGTTCTTC.

The V call is TRBV7-9, the J call TRBJ1-4; D unresolved. Trimming pared 5 bases from V and 2 bases from J, leaving 9 bases between. CDR1 is SEHNR and CDR2 is FQNEAQ in the germline V gene (reference sequence). The CDR3 covers 14 residues. Here the CDR3 DNA reads TGTGCCAGCAGCCCCCTTAGGACTAATGAAAAACTGTTTTTT. This translates into CASSPLRTNEKLFF. The full variable domain, rest sourced from reference TRBV7-9 and TRBJ1-4, is DTGVSQNPRHKITKRGQNVTFRCDPISEHNRLYWYRQTLGQGPEFLTYFQNEAQLEKSRLLSDRFSAERPKGSFSTLEIQRTEQGDSAMYLCASSPLRTNEKLFFGSGTQLSVL.

A few counts support this clone. The chain employs TRBV4-3 and TRBJ2-3; possible D gene TRBD2, 5 bases. The CDR3 spans 14 residues. Trimming left V 1 base short and J 6 bases short, with 11 bases between. CDR1 and CDR2 from the germline V gene are LGHNA and YSLEER. In DNA, the CDR3 is TGCGCCAGCAGCCAAGTGCTGCGGGCGGATACGCAGTATTTT. Encoded protein: CASSQVLRADTQYF.

V gene TRBV9 combines with J gene TRBJ2-1; 14 bases fit TRBD2. This CDR3 has 19 amino acids. CDR1 SGDLS and CDR2 YYNGEE come from the germline V gene. V shed 3 bases and J 5 bases; nucleotides not matched to a gene: 13. The chain's CDR3 is CASSAGTSGSPTWDNEQFF. CDR3 nucleotide sequence: TGTGCCAGCAGCGCCGGGACTAGCGGGAGCCCGACTTGGGACAATGAGCAGTTCTTC.

The sample holds a few counts of this clone. This rearrangement joins TRBV5-4 to TRBJ1-3; 11 bases line up with TRBD1. Germline V gives CDR1 SGHNT, CDR2 YYREEE (reference sequence). After removal of 0 bases from V and 1 base from J, the junction contained 3 bases not matched to a gene. This CDR3 spans 17 amino acids. CDR3 sequence reads: CASSLVDRGLSGNTIYF. DNA for the CDR3: TGTGCCAGCAGCTTGGTGGACAGGGGGCTGTCTGGAAACACCATATATTTT.

This clone was observed at least ten times. The chain is built from TRBV10-3 and TRBJ2-5; D unresolved. V gave up 3 bases and J gave up 7 bases, with 12 bases separating them. Germline V gene sequence: CDR1 ENHRY, CDR2 SYGVKD. The CDR3 loop spans 13 amino acids. Here the CDR3 DNA reads TGTGCCATCAGTGATGAGTTAGACGGGACCCAGTACTTC. Translated: CAISDELDGTQYF.

This clone showed up just a few times. CDR3 sequence: CASSPEARLNEQFF. CDR3 coding DNA: TGTGCCAGCAGCCCGGAGGCCAGATTAAATGAGCAGTTCTTC. The J gene is TRBJ2-1, the V gene TRBV5-6; possible D gene TRBD2, 5 bases. The germline V and J ends were trimmed by 4 bases and 7 bases, with 15 bases remaining between them. The CDR3 sequence is 14 residues long. Germline CDR1 is SGHDT and CDR2 is YYEEEE.

This clone was counted a few times. CDR3 amino acids: CAWNRAAGYTF. The DNA for the CDR3 is TGTGCCTGGAACAGGGCGGCTGGCTACACCTTC. The V gene is TRBV30, the J gene TRBJ1-2; the D gene is possibly TRBD1 (6 bases). The CDR3 has 11 amino acids. From germline, CDR1 is GTSNPN and CDR2 SVGIG (reference sequence). Deletions cut 4 bases from V and 7 bases from J, with 10 bases between.

This clone occurred a few times. The rearrangement uses TRBV7-2 and TRBJ2-4, with TRBD2 identical over 11 bases. This CDR3 region has 15 residues. Germline V gene data show CDR1 as SGHTA and CDR2 as FQGNSA. The J segment lost 6 bases and the V segment lost 5 bases, leaving 6 bases of the junction unmatched. The CDR3 DNA reads as TGTGCCAGCAGCCGTACTAGCGGGGGATTAAACATTCAGTACTTC. It encodes CASSRTSGGLNIQYF. The whole variable domain, remainder taken from reference TRBV7-2 and TRBJ2-4, is GAGVSQSPSNKVTEKGKDVELRCDPISGHTALYWYRQSLGQGLEFLIYFQGNSAPDKSGLPSDRFSAERTGGSVSTLTIQRTQQEDSAVYLCASSRTSGGLNIQYFGAGTRLSVL.

This clone was seen a few times. The chain employs TRBV9 and TRBJ2-5; tentative D call: TRBD2 (6 bases). The germline gives CDR1 SGDLS, CDR2 YYNGEE. V was trimmed by 1 base and J by 2 bases, leaving 9 bases between them. The CDR3 is made up of 14 amino acids. CDR3 nucleotides: TGTGCCAGCAGCGTAACCAGCGGGCAAGAGACCCAGTACTTC. The encoded protein is CASSVTSGQETQYF.

The chain couples TRBV29-1 to TRBJ2-2; 9 bases align to TRBD1. CDR1 is SQVTM and CDR2 is ANQGSEA in the germline V gene. The V segment lost 2 bases and the J segment 4 bases; nucleotides outside the gene matches: 8. The CDR3 consists of 16 residues. CDR3 sequence reads: CSVEIVRGQGTGELFF. DNA for the CDR3: TGCAGCGTTGAAATCGTTAGGGGACAGGGCACCGGGGAGCTGTTTTTT.